A single sample gave rise to the 8 T cell receptor beta chains below, sequenced in a study of T cell responses to AZD1222 COVID-19 vaccine. Produced via immunoSEQ multiplex PCR; TCRdb's table is partial and in-frame only. The data show 120,000 or so clones, roughly 91% seen once. The material was peripheral blood, obtained 28 days after the second AZD1222 dose. The receptors come from an adult who received the AZD1222 COVID-19 vaccine.

J is TRBJ1-2 and V is TRBV29-1; D gene ambiguous. V was shortened by 5 bases and J by 3 bases, with 13 bases between the two germline ends. The CDR3 length is 13 residues. The germline V gene encodes CDR1 SQVTM and CDR2 ANQGSEA. The CDR3 sequence: CSVHGGIDYGYTF. CDR3 in DNA: TGCAGCGTTCACGGAGGGATTGACTATGGCTACACCTTC.

This clone turned up a few times. This chain links TRBV11-1 with TRBJ2-7, with D perhaps matching TRBD1 or TRBD2 (5 bases each). The CDR3 has 13 amino acids. Trimming removed 3 bases at V and 3 bases at J, with 9 bases between. Germline V CDR1 and CDR2: SGHAT, FQDESV (reference sequence). CDR3 sequence reads: CASSFRDLYEQYF. The CDR3 DNA sequence: TGTGCCAGCAGCTTTCGGGACCTCTACGAGCAGTACTTC.

The chain combines TRBV3-1 (or the pseudogene TRBV3-2) with TRBJ1-5, with D possibly matching TRBD1 (6 bases). The CDR3 consists of 14 residues. Trimming left V 3 bases short and J 2 bases short, with 8 bases between. Germline-derived CDR1 and CDR2 are LGHDT and YNNKEL (reference sequence). The CDR3 here is CASSQGQGNQPQHF. The CDR3 DNA follows: TGTGCCAGCAGCCAGGGACAAGGCAATCAGCCCCAGCATTTT.

The gene calls are TRBV5-1 and TRBJ2-7, with TRBD2 identical over 7 bases. The CDR3 covers 14 residues. The germline V gene has CDR1 SGHRS and CDR2 YFSETQ. J gave up 2 bases and V 4 bases, and 6 bases lay outside the gene matches. This CDR3 is CASSPSGEPYEQYF. The DNA of the CDR3 is TGCGCCAGCAGCCCGAGCGGGGAGCCCTACGAGCAGTACTTC.

The gene calls are TRBV28 and TRBJ2-7, with D perhaps matching TRBD1 (6 bases). V gave up 3 bases and J gave up 5 bases, with 8 bases separating them. The V gene's germline CDR1 is MDHEN and CDR2 SYDVKM. This CDR3 is 12 amino acids long. CDR3 region: CASSLSGDEQYF. In DNA form, the CDR3 reads TGTGCCAGCAGTTTGTCAGGGGACGAGCAGTACTTC.

The rearrangement uses TRBV28 and TRBJ2-7; D ambiguous. CDR3 size: 11 residues. Trimming took off 5 bases at V and 4 bases at J, with 6 bases between the two ends. Germline CDR1 and CDR2: MDHEN and SYDVKM. CDR3 in DNA: TGTGCCAGCAGTATTGCGTACGAGCAGTACTTC. It translates to CASSIAYEQYF.

The chain is built from TRBV27 and TRBJ1-2; 11 bases line up with TRBD1. Germline V CDR1 and CDR2: MNHEY, SMNVEV (reference sequence). Trimming removed 7 bases from V and 7 bases from J; junction bases left unmatched: 14. The CDR3 is 16 residues long. The CDR3 DNA reads TGTGCCAGCACCCCCGGCAGGGACAGGGGGTGGGGTGGCTACACCTTC. Its protein is CASTPGRDRGWGGYTF.

The rearrangement joins TRBV7-9 to TRBJ1-2, with D unclear. The CDR3 is 15 amino acids. Germline V gene data show CDR1 as SEHNR and CDR2 as FQNEAQ (reference sequence). The V gene lost 5 bases and the J gene lost 2 bases, with 15 bases spanning the gap. The CDR3 DNA is TGTGCCAGCAGCCCCGCCTCAGCGGGGAACTATGGCTACACCTTC. Translating gives CASSPASAGNYGYTF. Together with reference TRBV7-9 and TRBJ1-2, the CDR3 gives the full variable domain: DTGVSQNPRHKITKRGQNVTFRCDPISEHNRLYWYRQTLGQGPEFLTYFQNEAQLEKSRLLSDRFSAERPKGSFSTLEIQRTEQGDSAMYLCASSPASAGNYGYTFGSGTRLTVV.